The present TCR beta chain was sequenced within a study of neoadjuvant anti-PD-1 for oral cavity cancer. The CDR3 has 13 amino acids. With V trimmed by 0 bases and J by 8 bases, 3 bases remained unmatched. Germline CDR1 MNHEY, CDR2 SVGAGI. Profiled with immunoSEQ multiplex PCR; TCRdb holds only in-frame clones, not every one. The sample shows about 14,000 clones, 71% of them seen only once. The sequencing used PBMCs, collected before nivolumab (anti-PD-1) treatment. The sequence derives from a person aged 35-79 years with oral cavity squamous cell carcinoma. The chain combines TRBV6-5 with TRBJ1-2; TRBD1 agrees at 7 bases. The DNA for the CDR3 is TGTGCCAGCAGTTACTCAGGGGGCTGGGGCTACACCTTC. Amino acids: CASSYSGGWGYTF.